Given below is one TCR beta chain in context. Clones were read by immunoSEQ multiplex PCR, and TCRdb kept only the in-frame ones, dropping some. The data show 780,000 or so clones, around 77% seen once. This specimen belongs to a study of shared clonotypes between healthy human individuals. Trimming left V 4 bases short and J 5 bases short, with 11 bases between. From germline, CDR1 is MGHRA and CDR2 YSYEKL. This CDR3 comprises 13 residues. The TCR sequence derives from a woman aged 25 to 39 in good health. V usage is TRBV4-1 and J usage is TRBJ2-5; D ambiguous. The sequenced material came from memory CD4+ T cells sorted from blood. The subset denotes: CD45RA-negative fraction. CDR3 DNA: TGCGCCAGCAGCCTAGGGCTCTGGGAGACCCAGTACTTC. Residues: CASSLGLWETQYF.